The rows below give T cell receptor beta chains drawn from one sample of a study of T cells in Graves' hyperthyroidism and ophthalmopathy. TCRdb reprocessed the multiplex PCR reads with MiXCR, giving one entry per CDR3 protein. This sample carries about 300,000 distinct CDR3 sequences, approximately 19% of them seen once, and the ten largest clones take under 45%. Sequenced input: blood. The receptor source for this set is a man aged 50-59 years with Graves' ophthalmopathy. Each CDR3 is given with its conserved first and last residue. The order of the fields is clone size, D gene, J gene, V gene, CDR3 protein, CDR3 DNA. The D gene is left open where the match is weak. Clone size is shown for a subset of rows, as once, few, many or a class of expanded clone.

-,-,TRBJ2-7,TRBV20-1,CSATGGGVGASYEQYF,TGCAGTGCAACAGGGGGGGGCGTGGGGGCGTCCTACGAGCAGTACTTC
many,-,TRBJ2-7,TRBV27,CASRSGPSSYEQYF,TGTGCCAGCCGCAGCGGGCCCTCTTCCTACGAGCAGTACTTC
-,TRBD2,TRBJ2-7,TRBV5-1,CASSLGAGGEDEQYF,TGCGCCAGCAGCTTGGGAGCGGGAGGGGAAGACGAGCAGTACTTC
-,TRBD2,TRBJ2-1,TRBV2,CASSELAGAEYNEQFF,TGTGCCAGCAGTGAACTAGCGGGAGCAGAATACAATGAGCAGTTCTTC
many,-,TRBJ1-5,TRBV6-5,CASSSLRGGGDSNQPQHF,TGTGCCAGCAGTTCCTTGAGGGGGGGCGGGGATAGCAATCAGCCCCAGCATTTT
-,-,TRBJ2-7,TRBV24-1,CATSASGGARNEQYF,TGTGCCACCAGTGCTTCAGGGGGGGCGCGAAACGAGCAGTACTTC
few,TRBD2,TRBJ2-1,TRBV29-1,CSVAAGVYHEQFF,TGCAGCGTTGCTGCGGGAGTGTATCATGAGCAGTTCTTC
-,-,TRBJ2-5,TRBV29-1,CSVEEVVRGRYQETQYF,TGCAGCGTTGAAGAAGTTGTAAGAGGGAGGTACCAAGAGACCCAGTACTTC
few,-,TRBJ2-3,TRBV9,CASSVRVGSTDTQYF,TGTGCCAGCAGCGTGAGGGTCGGGAGCACAGATACGCAGTATTTT
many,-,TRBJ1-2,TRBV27,CASSPRDATAGYTF,TGTGCCAGCAGTCCAAGGGACGCCACGGCCGGCTACACCTTC
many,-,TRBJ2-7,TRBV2,CASRSEYEQYF,TGTGCCAGCAGGTCCGAGTACGAGCAGTACTTC
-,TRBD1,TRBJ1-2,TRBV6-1,CASIQGARGYTF,TGTGCCAGTATACAGGGGGCTCGTGGCTACACCTTC
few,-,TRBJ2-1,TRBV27,CASSLQTTTYNEQFF,TGTGCCAGCAGTCTACAAACGACTACCTACAATGAGCAGTTCTTC
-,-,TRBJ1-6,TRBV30,CAWSVGSGVYFRNNSPLHF,TGTGCCTGGAGTGTAGGGTCAGGGGTGTACTTTCGAAATAATTCACCCCTCCACTTT
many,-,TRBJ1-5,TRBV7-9,CASSFYGAGQPQHF,TGTGCCAGCAGCTTTTACGGGGCGGGTCAGCCCCAGCATTTT
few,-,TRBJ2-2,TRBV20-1,CSASRDTGELFF,TGCAGTGCAAGCCGGGACACCGGGGAGCTGTTTTTT
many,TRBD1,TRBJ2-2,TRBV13,CASSPGTGTGELFF,TGTGCCAGCAGCCCCGGGACAGGGACCGGGGAGCTGTTTTTT
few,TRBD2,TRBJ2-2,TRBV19,CASSRTGTAGTSGTGELFF,TGTGCCAGTAGTCGGACCGGGACAGCCGGGACTAGCGGCACCGGGGAGCTGTTTTTT
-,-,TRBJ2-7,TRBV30,CAWSTDYPPYEQYF,TGTGCCTGGAGTACGGACTACCCGCCCTACGAGCAGTACTTC
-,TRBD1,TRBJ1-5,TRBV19,CASKAGQVHGNQPQHF,TGTGCCAGTAAAGCAGGACAGGTCCATGGCAATCAGCCCCAGCATTTT